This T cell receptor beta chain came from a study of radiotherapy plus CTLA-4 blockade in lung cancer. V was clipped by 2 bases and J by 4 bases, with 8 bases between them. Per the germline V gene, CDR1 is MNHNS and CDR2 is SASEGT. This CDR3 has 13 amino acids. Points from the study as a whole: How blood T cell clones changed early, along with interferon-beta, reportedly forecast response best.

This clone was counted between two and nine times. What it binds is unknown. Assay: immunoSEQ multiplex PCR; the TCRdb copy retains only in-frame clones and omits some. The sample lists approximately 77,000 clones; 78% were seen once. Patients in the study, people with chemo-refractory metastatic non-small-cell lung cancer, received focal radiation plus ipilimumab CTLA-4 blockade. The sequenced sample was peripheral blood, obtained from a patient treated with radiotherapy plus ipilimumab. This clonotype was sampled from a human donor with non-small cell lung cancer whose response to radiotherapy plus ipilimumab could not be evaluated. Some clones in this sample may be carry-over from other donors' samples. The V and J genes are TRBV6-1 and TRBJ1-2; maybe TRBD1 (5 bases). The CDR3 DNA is TGTGCCAGCAGTGAAAGGGGAATCTATGGCTACACCTTC. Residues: CASSERGIYGYTF.